This T cell receptor beta chain appears in the sequencing data of a study of control samples from healthy donors and cancer patients. Method: immunoSEQ multiplex PCR; TCRdb's copy keeps in-frame clones and lacks some. The sample lists 90,000 to 150,000 clones; 70% to 90% were seen once. The CDR3 runs 14 residues. From germline, CDR1 is MNHEY and CDR2 SVGAGI. V lost 4 bases to trimming and J lost 6 bases; unmatched junction nucleotides: 7. The source of this sequence is a middle-aged man in good health. The V and J genes are TRBV6-5 and TRBJ2-3; 7 bases map to TRBD1. Material for sequencing was blood. DNA for the CDR3: TGTGCCAGCAGTTGGGGCAGGGGGTCGGATACGCAGTATTTT. Translating gives CASSWGRGSDTQYF.